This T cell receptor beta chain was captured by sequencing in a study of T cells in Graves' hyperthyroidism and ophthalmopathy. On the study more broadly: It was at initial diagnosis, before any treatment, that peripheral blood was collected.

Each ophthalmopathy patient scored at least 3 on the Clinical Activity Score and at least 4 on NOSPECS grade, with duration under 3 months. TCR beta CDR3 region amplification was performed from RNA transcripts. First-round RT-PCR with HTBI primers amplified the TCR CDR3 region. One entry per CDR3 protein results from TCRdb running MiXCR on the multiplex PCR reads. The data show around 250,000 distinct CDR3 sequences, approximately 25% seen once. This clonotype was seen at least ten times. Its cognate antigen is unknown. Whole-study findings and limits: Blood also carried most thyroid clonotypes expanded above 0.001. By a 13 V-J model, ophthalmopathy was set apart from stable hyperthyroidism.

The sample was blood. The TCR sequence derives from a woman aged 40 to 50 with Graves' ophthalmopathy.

The CDR3 DNA is TGTGCCTGGAGTGGGGACAGGGTATCACCCCTCCACTTT. Translating gives CAWSGDRVSPLHF. The chain links TRBV30 to TRBJ1-6, with 9 bases identical to TRBD1. There are 13 residues in the CDR3. V was pared by 1 base and J by 10 bases, with 2 bases of the junction left unmatched. Germline CDR1 reads GTSNPN; CDR2 reads SVGIG (reference sequence).